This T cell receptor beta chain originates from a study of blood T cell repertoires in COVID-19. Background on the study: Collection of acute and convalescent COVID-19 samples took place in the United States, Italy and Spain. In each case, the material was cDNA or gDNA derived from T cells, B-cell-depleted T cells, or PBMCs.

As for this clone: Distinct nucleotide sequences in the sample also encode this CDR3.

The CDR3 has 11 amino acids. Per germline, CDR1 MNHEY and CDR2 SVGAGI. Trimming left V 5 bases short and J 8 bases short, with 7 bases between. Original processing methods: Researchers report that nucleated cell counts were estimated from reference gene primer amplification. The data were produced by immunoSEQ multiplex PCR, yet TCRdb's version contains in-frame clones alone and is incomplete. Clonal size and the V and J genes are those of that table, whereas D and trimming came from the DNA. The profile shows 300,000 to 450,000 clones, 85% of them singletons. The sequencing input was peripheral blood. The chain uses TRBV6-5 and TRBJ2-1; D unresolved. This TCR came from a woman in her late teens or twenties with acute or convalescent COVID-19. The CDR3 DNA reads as TGTGCCAGCAGTCGAGACTATGAGCAGTTCTTC. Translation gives CASSRDYEQFF.